This T cell receptor (beta chain) comes out of a study of blood T cell repertoires in COVID-19. Study in general: The cDNA or gDNA used as material had been derived from T cells, B-cell-depleted T cells, or PBMCs.

Measured with immunoSEQ multiplex PCR; TCRdb has only the in-frame clones, and not every one. The repertoire has around 300,000 clones, 88% of them found once; the top ten carry around 2%. The receptor was derived from an older woman in a cohort exposed to, infected with or recovered from COVID-19 (not recorded which). The sample consisted of PBMCs or T cells enriched from blood (not recorded which).

CDR3: CASSSRTGRGYTF. The CDR3 DNA reads TGTGCCAGCAGTTCCCGGACAGGGAGGGGCTACACCTTC. The genes are TRBV28 and TRBJ1-2; 8 bases are a match to TRBD1. Looked up from germline, CDR1 is MDHEN and CDR2 is SYDVKM. The CDR3 consists of 13 residues. With V trimmed by 4 bases and J by 8 bases, 6 bases remained unmatched.